These T cell receptor beta chains were read from a single sample in a study of T-cell memory formation after mild COVID-19. TCRdb fed the 5' RACE reads into MiXCR, producing one record per CDR3 protein. The sample lists about 410,000 distinct CDR3 sequences, under 20% occurring once. What was sequenced was PBMCs or a T cell subset sorted from them (not recorded which). These TCRs come from a young man who had mild COVID-19 (a few samples of this study predate the infection). Cell type and time point are not known. The CDR3 runs from the conserved cysteine through the conserved F or W. D genes are given only for firm matches. Size is stated for part of the rows, as once, few or many counts, or as a class when the clone is expanded.

D	size	V	J	DNA	CDR3
TRBD1	few	TRBV4-1	TRBJ1-2	TGCGCCAGCAGCCAAGCGTACAGGGGGCCAGGGTATGGCTACACCTTC	CASSQAYRGPGYGYTF
NA	once	TRBV4-1	TRBJ2-3	TGCGCCAGCAGCGGGGCTAGCGAAGCAGATACGCAGTATTTT	CASSGASEADTQYF
NA	NA	TRBV12-3/TRBV12-4	TRBJ1-5	TGTGCCAGCCGGTCGGGAGGGAATCAGCCCCAGCATTTT	CASRSGGNQPQHF
TRBD1	NA	TRBV20-1	TRBJ1-6	TGCAGTGCTAGGGGTCCAGGGGGTTGGAATTCACCCCTCCACTTT	CSARGPGGWNSPLHF
NA	few	TRBV7-8	TRBJ2-1	TGTGCCAGCAGGGACCTAAGGGGGACGTCCTACAATGAGCAGTTCTTC	CASRDLRGTSYNEQFF
TRBD1	few	TRBV12-3/TRBV12-4	TRBJ1-6	TGTGCCAGCAGTTTAGGGGACAGGAATTCACCCCTCCACTTT	CASSLGDRNSPLHF
TRBD2	NA	TRBV5-1	TRBJ2-1	TGCGCCAGCAGCTTGGCTGGCGGGGGGGCCTACAATGAGCAGTTCTTC	CASSLAGGGAYNEQFF
TRBD1	few	TRBV24-1	TRBJ1-2	TGTGCCACCAGTGATGCGGGACAGCCCTACAACTATGGCTACACCTTC	CATSDAGQPYNYGYTF
TRBD2	NA	TRBV5-1	TRBJ2-5	TGCGCCAGCAGCTACATAGCGGGGGGGCAAGAGACCCAGTACTTC	CASSYIAGGQETQYF
NA	few	TRBV6-6	TRBJ2-1	TGTGCCAGCAGTTACTCGAGTCGGCAGGGGAATGAGCAGTTCTTC	CASSYSSRQGNEQFF
NA	NA	TRBV11-3	TRBJ2-2	TGTGCCAGCAGCTCTGACGTAGCGGACACCGGGGAGCTGTTTTTT	CASSSDVADTGELFF
TRBD2	NA	TRBV20-1	TRBJ2-5	TGCAGTGCTGTAGCGGGGGCCCCAGAGACCCAGTACTTC	CSAVAGAPETQYF
NA	few	TRBV6-4	TRBJ2-1	TGTGCCAGCCCGCATCGGGCGGGCAATGAGCAGTTCTTC	CASPHRAGNEQFF
NA	few	TRBV2	TRBJ1-2	TGTGCCAGCAGTGAAGGGACCTTCGGGTGGTGGAATGGCTACACCTTC	CASSEGTFGWWNGYTF
NA	few	TRBV30	TRBJ1-3	TGTGCCTGGAGTGTACAGGGAAGTACTGGAAACACCATATATTTT	CAWSVQGSTGNTIYF
TRBD1	NA	TRBV10-3	TRBJ2-5	TGTGCCACCATCAATGACAGGGGGCAAGAGACCCAGTACTTC	CATINDRGQETQYF
NA	many	TRBV5-1	TRBJ2-2	TGCGCCAGCAGCTTGGCGGCAGAGGGGGACGGGGAGCTGTTTTTT	CASSLAAEGDGELFF
TRBD2	NA	TRBV7-3	TRBJ2-3	TGTGCCAGCAGCTCCATAGCGGGGGGAGGCACAGATACGCAGTATTTT	CASSSIAGGGTDTQYF
NA	NA	TRBV6-2/TRBV6-3	TRBJ2-1	TGTGCCAGCAGTTACTCACTGCGGCAGTTCTTC	CASSYSLRQFF
TRBD1	few	TRBV6-6	TRBJ2-3	TGTGCCAGCAGTCTTAGGACAGGGAGCGCAGATACGCAGTATTTT	CASSLRTGSADTQYF
NA	NA	TRBV5-1	TRBJ1-5	TGCGCCAGCAGCTTGGATATGGGGGCGGGGCAGCCCCAGCATTTT	CASSLDMGAGQPQHF
NA	NA	TRBV30	TRBJ1-2	TGTGCCTGTACACGGACTTATAACTATGGCTACACCTTC	CACTRTYNYGYTF
NA	NA	TRBV7-8	TRBJ2-3	TGTGCCAGCACGCAAATACGGGCCCGCACAGATACGCAGTATTTT	CASTQIRARTDTQYF
TRBD2	NA	TRBV12-3/TRBV12-4	TRBJ2-3	TGTGCCAGCAGTTTTAGGACTAGTAACACAGATACGCAGTATTTT	CASSFRTSNTDTQYF
NA	few	TRBV4-3	TRBJ1-1	TGCGCCAGCAGCCAAGGGGGGGTAGTTGGGGAGCCTGACCTCGAAGCTTTCTTT	CASSQGGVVGEPDLEAFF
TRBD2	many	TRBV4-1	TRBJ2-7	TGCGCCAGCAGCCCCTACGGGGGGGGACAAGCCTACGAGCAGTACTTC	CASSPYGGGQAYEQYF
NA	few	TRBV7-2	TRBJ2-3	TGTGCCAGCAGCTTCAGAACCAGGGCTGGGCCTACGCAGTATTTT	CASSFRTRAGPTQYF
NA	NA	TRBV19	TRBJ1-5	TGTGCCAGTAGTAATCAAGCAGGGAATAGTCAGCCCCAGCATTTT	CASSNQAGNSQPQHF
NA	many	TRBV7-9	TRBJ1-1	TGTGCCAGCAGCCCTGACGCCGACAGACCAAACACTGAAGCTTTCTTT	CASSPDADRPNTEAFF
NA	NA	TRBV5-4	TRBJ2-5	TGTGCCAGCAGAGACAGGGAGGGAGAGGTGACCCAGTACTTC	CASRDREGEVTQYF
TRBD1	few	TRBV12-3/TRBV12-4	TRBJ2-3	TGTGCCAGCAGTTTCGGAGACAGGGGCATAGATACGCAGTATTTT	CASSFGDRGIDTQYF
TRBD1	NA	TRBV6-1	TRBJ1-3	TGTGCCAGCAGTGTGGACAGGGGGCAGGACACCATATATTTT	CASSVDRGQDTIYF
NA	NA	TRBV20-1	TRBJ2-3	TGCAGTGCTAGAGACTTCCTGGCTAGTGCCGATACGCAGTATTTT	CSARDFLASADTQYF
NA	few	TRBV28	TRBJ2-5	TGTGCCAGCAGAACAGTAGAAGAGACCCAGTACTTC	CASRTVEETQYF
NA	NA	TRBV7-3	TRBJ1-1	TGTGCCAGCAGCCCGTTGGAGAACACTGAAGCTTTCTTT	CASSPLENTEAFF
NA	NA	TRBV29-1	TRBJ2-5	TGCAGCGTTGAAAAAGGGGGGTTCGAGACCCAGTACTTC	CSVEKGGFETQYF
TRBD2	few	TRBV20-1	TRBJ2-5	TGCAGTGCTAGATCTCCGACTAGCGGGGGGAGGGAGACCCAGTACTTC	CSARSPTSGGRETQYF
NA	many	TRBV21-1	TRBJ2-7	TGTGCCAGCAGGCGGGCAGTCTTCTACGAGCAGTACTTC	CASRRAVFYEQYF
NA	NA	TRBV27	TRBJ2-3	TGTGCCAGCAGCCCACGGGACGCCGATACGCAGTATTTT	CASSPRDADTQYF
NA	NA	TRBV6-6	TRBJ1-5	TGTGCCAGCAGTTGGTCCCCGGGCAATCAGCCCCAGCATTTT	CASSWSPGNQPQHF
NA	few	TRBV15	TRBJ2-5	TGTGCCGTCGCTCGGGCTCAAGAGACCCAGTACTTC	CAVARAQETQYF
NA	few	TRBV28	TRBJ1-2	TGTGCCAGCAGTTGGGGTCCAGCTAACTATGGCTACACCTTC	CASSWGPANYGYTF
NA	NA	TRBV12-3/TRBV12-4	TRBJ1-1	TGTGCCAGCAGTTTCGCAGGTGAAGCTTTCTTT	CASSFAGEAFF
NA	many	TRBV9	TRBJ2-5	TGTGCCAGCAGCCCAGCCGGTCAGGGTGGCGAGACCCAGTACTTC	CASSPAGQGGETQYF
NA	NA	TRBV11-2	TRBJ1-6	TGTGCCAGCAGCTTAGCAAGGCAGGGGAGTTCACCCCTCCACTTT	CASSLARQGSSPLHF
TRBD1	few	TRBV5-1	TRBJ1-6	TGCGCCAGCAGCGGCGGACAGGGGGCTTCACCCCTCCACTTT	CASSGGQGASPLHF
NA	few	TRBV5-1	TRBJ2-1	TGCGCCAGCAGCTTGTTACCCTACAATGAGCAGTTCTTC	CASSLLPYNEQFF
TRBD1	NA	TRBV7-8	TRBJ2-5	TGTGCCAGCAGCTCACGACAGGGTTGGTCCCAAGAGACCCAGTACTTC	CASSSRQGWSQETQYF
NA	few	TRBV5-5	TRBJ2-2	TGTGCCAGCAGCTTCCTAACTGCGGGCGGGGAGCTGTTTTTT	CASSFLTAGGELFF
TRBD1	few	TRBV4-2	TRBJ1-4	TGTGCCAGCAGCCAAGTGTGGGCTACTAAAGGGACAGGGACTGAAAAACTGTTTTTT	CASSQVWATKGTGTEKLFF
NA	few	TRBV5-1	TRBJ2-5	TGCGCCAGCAGCTTGGGTTCCCCCGTGACCCAGTACTTC	CASSLGSPVTQYF
TRBD1	many	TRBV7-9	TRBJ2-5	TGTGCCAGCAGTCGGACAGGACGGGAGACCCAGTACTTC	CASSRTGRETQYF
TRBD1	few	TRBV20-1	TRBJ1-5	TGCAGTGCTGGGGAGGGGACAGCCAATCAGCCCCAGCATTTT	CSAGEGTANQPQHF
TRBD1	few	TRBV11-2	TRBJ1-1	TGTGCCAGCAGCTGGGACAGGGGGCCAGCTTTCTTT	CASSWDRGPAFF
NA	few	TRBV29-1	TRBJ1-2	TGCAGCGCTGTACCCGTGGGGGCCTATGGCTACACCTTC	CSAVPVGAYGYTF
NA	NA	TRBV29-1	TRBJ2-7	TGCAGCGTTGAATTTTCCGGACATGAGTCCTACGAGCAGTACTTC	CSVEFSGHESYEQYF
NA	NA	TRBV5-4	TRBJ1-2	TGTGCCAGCAGCCCCTGGGGGTTTAACTATGGCTACACCTTC	CASSPWGFNYGYTF